Listed below are T cell receptor beta chains from one sample, sequenced in a study of CD4+ T cells in melanoma. Only in-frame clones appear in the TCRdb table, and some are missing; sequencing was by immunoSEQ multiplex PCR. The table has 9,900 or so clones, 55% to 75% seen once. Material for sequencing was cells from a culture (not recorded whether cultured in vitro). These receptors were taken from a human donor with melanoma. The CDR3 runs from the conserved cysteine through the conserved F or W. D genes are given only for firm matches. Clone size appears in some rows only: once, few, many, or a class for an expanded clone.

V	J	size	D	DNA	CDR3
TRBV14	TRBJ2-1	-	-	TGTGCCAGCAGCGGGAGGATTTCAAAATCCTACAATGAGCAGTTCTTC	CASSGRISKSYNEQFF
TRBV11-2	TRBJ2-5	-	-	TGTGCCAGCAGCTTAAAGGGGGAGAAAGAGACCCAGTACTTC	CASSLKGEKETQYF
TRBV18	TRBJ2-7	-	-	TGTGCCAGCTCACATGACACCTACGAGCAGTACTTC	CASSHDTYEQYF
TRBV18	TRBJ1-1	-	-	TGTGCCAGCTCACCACGTGAGGGAATATTGGGCACTGAAGCTTTCTTT	CASSPREGILGTEAFF
TRBV6-6	TRBJ1-4	-	-	TGTGCCAGCAGTTACTCGAGTGGTGTTTATGAAAAACTGTTTTTT	CASSYSSGVYEKLFF
TRBV6-6	TRBJ2-7	-	TRBD2	TGTGCCAGCAGTTACGCGGGGGTCGAGTACGAGCAGTACTTC	CASSYAGVEYEQYF
TRBV6-5	TRBJ1-5	few	-	TGTGCCAGCAGGGTGCAGCCCAATAGCAATCAGCCCCAGCATTTT	CASRVQPNSNQPQHF
TRBV11-3	TRBJ2-1	-	-	TGTGCCAGCAGCCCCCCAGGCAGGAGGAATGAGCAGTTCTTC	CASSPPGRRNEQFF
TRBV28	TRBJ1-2	-	-	TGTGCCAGCAGACGAGCACAGGGACGGAATGGCTACACCTTC	CASRRAQGRNGYTF
TRBV5-4	TRBJ2-6	-	-	TGTGCCAGCAGCTTTCGCCCGGGGCGGTCAGTGCAGGGGGCCAACGTCCTGACTTTC	CASSFRPGRSVQGANVLTF
TRBV5-1	TRBJ2-5	-	-	TGCGCCAGCAGCTTTTTCAGTCCCCAAGAGACCCAGTACTTC	CASSFFSPQETQYF
TRBV19	TRBJ1-5	-	-	TGTGCCAGTAGTAATTCCAGGGATATATATCAGCCCCAGCATTTT	CASSNSRDIYQPQHF
TRBV29-1	TRBJ2-1	few	TRBD2	TGCAGCGTCGGACTAGCGGGGAGGTATAGCTCCTACAATGAGCAGTTCTTC	CSVGLAGRYSSYNEQFF